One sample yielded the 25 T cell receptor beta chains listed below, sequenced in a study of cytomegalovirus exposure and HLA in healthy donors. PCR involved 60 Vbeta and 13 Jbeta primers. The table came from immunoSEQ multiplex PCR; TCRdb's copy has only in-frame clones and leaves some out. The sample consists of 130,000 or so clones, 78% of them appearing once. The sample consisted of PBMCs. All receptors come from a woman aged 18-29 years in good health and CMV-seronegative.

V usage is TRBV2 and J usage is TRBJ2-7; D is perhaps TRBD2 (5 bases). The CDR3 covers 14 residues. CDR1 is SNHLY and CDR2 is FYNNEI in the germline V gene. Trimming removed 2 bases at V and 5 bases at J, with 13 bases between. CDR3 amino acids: CASSESAGLDEQYF. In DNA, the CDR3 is TGTGCCAGCAGTGAATCGGCGGGTTTGGACGAGCAGTACTTC.

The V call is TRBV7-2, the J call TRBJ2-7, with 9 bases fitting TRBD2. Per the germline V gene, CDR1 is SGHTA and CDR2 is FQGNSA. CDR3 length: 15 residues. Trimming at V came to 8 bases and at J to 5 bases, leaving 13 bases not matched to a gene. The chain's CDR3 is CASAPSGGRAHEQYF. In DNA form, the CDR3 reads TGTGCCAGCGCTCCCAGTGGCGGGAGGGCGCACGAGCAGTACTTC.

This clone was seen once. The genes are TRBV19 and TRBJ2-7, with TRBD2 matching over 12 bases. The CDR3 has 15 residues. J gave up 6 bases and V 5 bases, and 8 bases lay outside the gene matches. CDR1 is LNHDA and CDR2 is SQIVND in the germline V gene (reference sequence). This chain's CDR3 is CASSPRLAGAVEQYF. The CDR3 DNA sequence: TGTGCCAGTAGTCCGCGACTAGCGGGAGCGGTCGAGCAGTACTTC.

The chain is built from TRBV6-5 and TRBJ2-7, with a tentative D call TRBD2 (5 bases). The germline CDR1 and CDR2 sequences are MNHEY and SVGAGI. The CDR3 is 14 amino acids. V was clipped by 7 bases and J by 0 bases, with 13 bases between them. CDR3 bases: TGTGCCAGCAAAGATCCCGGGAACTCCTACGAGCAGTACTTC. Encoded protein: CASKDPGNSYEQYF.

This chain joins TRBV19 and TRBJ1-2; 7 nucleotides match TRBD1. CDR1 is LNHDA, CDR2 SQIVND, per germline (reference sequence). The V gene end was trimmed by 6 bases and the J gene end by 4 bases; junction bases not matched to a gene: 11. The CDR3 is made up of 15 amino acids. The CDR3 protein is CASSTPQGQIYGYTF. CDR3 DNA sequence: TGTGCCAGTAGCACACCCCAGGGACAGATCTATGGCTACACCTTC.

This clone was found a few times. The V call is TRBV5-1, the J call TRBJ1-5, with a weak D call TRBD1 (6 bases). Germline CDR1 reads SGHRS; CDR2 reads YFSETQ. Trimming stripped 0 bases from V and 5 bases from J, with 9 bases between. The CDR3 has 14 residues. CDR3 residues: CASSLGGLDQPQHF. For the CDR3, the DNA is TGCGCCAGCAGCTTGGGGGGGCTCGATCAGCCCCAGCATTTT.

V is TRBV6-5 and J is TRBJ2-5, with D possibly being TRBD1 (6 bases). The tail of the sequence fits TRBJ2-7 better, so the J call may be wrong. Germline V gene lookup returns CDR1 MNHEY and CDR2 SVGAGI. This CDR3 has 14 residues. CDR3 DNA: TGTGCCAGCAGCCACTCGGACAGCTCCTACGAGCAGTACTTC. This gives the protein CASSHSDSSYEQYF.

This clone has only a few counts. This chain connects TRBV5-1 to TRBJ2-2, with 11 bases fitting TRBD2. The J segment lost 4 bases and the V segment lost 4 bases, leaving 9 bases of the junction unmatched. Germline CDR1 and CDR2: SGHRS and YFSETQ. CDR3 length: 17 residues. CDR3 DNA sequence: TGCGCCAGCAGCATCGAGGGACTAGCGGACTCCACCGGGGAGCTGTTTTTT. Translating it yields CASSIEGLADSTGELFF.

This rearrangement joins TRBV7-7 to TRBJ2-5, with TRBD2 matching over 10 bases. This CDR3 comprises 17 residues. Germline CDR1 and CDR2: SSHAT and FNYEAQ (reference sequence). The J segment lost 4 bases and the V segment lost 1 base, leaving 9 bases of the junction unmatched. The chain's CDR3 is CASSLVRAGGPSETQYF. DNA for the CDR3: TGTGCCAGCAGCTTAGTACGAGCGGGAGGGCCGTCAGAGACCCAGTACTTC. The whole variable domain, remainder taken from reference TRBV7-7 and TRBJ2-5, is GAGVSQSPRYKVTKRGQDVTLRCDPISSHATLYWYQQALGQGPEFLTYFNYEAQPDKSGLPSDRFSAERPEGSISTLTIQRTEQRDSAMYRCASSLVRAGGPSETQYFGPGTRLLVL.

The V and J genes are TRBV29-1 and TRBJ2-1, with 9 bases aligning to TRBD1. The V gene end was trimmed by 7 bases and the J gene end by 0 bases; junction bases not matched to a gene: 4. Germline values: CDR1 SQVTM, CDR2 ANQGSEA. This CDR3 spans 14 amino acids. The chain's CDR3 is CSAQTGGSYNEQFF. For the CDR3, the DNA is TGCAGCGCCCAGACAGGGGGCTCCTACAATGAGCAGTTCTTC.

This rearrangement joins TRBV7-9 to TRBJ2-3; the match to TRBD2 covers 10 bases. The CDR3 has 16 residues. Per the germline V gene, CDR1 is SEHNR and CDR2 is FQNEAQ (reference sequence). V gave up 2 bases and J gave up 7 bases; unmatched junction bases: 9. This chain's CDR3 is CASSLNSGRLSYTQYF. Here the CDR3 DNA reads TGTGCCAGCAGCTTAAATAGCGGGAGGCTTTCATATACGCAGTATTTT.

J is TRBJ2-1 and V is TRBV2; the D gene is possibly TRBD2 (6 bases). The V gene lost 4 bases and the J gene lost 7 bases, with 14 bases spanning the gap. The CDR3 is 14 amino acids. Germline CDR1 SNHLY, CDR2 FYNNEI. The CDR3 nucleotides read TGTGCCAGCAGTGCGTCCCGGGGAGGAAATGAGCAGTTCTTC. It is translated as CASSASRGGNEQFF.

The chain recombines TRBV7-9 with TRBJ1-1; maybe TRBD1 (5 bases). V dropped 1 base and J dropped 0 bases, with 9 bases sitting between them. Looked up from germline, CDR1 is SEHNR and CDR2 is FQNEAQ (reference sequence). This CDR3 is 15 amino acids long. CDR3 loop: CASSLVTGMNTEAFF. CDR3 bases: TGTGCCAGCAGCTTAGTCACAGGAATGAACACTGAAGCTTTCTTT.

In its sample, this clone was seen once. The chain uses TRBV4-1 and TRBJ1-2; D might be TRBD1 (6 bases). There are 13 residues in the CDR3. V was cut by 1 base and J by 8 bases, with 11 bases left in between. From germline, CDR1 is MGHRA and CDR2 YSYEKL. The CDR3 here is CASSQVTGPGYTF. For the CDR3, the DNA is TGCGCCAGCAGCCAAGTGACAGGTCCGGGCTACACCTTC.

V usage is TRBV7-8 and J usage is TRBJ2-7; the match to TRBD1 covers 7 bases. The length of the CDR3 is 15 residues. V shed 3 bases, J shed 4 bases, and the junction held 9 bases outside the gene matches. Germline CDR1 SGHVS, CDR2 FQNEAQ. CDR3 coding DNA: TGTGCCAGCAGCTTTGACAGGGTCCCCCTTTACGAGCAGTACTTC. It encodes CASSFDRVPLYEQYF.

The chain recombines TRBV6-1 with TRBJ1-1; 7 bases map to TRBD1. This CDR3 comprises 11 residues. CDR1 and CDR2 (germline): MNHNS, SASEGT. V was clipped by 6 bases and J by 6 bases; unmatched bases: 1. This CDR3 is CASSQGAEAFF. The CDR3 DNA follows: TGTGCCAGCAGCCAGGGGGCTGAAGCTTTCTTT.

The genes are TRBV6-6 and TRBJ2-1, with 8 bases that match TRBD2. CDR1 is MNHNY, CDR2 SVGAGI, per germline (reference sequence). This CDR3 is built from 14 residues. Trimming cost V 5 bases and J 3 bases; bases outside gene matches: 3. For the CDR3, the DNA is TGTGCCAGCAGTACTAGCGGAAGCTACAATGAGCAGTTCTTC. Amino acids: CASSTSGSYNEQFF.

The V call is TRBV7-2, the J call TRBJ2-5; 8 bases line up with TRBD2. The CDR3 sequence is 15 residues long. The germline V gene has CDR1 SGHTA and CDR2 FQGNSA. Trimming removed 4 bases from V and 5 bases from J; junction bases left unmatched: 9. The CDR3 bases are TGTGCCAGCAGCTCCGGCGGGAGGTACCGGGAGACCCAGTACTTC. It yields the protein CASSSGGRYRETQYF.

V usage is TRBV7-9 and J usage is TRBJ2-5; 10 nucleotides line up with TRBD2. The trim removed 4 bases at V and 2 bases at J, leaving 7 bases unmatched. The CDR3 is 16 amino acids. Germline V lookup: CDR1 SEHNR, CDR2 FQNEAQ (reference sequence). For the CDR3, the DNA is TGTGCCAGCAGCTCGCCGGGACTAGCGACACAAGAGACCCAGTACTTC. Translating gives CASSSPGLATQETQYF. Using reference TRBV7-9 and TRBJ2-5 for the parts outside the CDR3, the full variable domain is DTGVSQNPRHKITKRGQNVTFRCDPISEHNRLYWYRQTLGQGPEFLTYFQNEAQLEKSRLLSDRFSAERPKGSFSTLEIQRTEQGDSAMYLCASSSPGLATQETQYFGPGTRLLVL.

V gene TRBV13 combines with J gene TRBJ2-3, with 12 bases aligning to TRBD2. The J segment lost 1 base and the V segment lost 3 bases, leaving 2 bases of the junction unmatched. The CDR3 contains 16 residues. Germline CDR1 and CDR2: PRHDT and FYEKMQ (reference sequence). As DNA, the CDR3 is TGTGCCAGCAGCTTTTCTAGCGGGAGGGGCACAGATACGCAGTATTTT. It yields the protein CASSFSSGRGTDTQYF.

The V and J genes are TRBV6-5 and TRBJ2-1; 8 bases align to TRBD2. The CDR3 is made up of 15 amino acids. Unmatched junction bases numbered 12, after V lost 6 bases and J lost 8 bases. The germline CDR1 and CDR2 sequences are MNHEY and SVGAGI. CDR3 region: CASSSQIAGWYEQFF. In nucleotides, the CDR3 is TGTGCCAGCAGCTCCCAAATAGCGGGGTGGTATGAGCAGTTCTTC.

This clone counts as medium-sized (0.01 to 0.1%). This CDR3 reads CASRTVQGDAQPQHF. The CDR3 nucleotides are TGTGCCAGTCGGACCGTACAGGGGGACGCTCAGCCCCAGCATTTT. The V gene is TRBV6-1, the J gene TRBJ1-5; TRBD1 matches at 8 bases. Losses at the gene ends were 9 bases for V and 6 bases for J; bases not matched to a gene: 13. Per the germline V gene, CDR1 is MNHNS and CDR2 is SASEGT. The CDR3 totals 15 residues.

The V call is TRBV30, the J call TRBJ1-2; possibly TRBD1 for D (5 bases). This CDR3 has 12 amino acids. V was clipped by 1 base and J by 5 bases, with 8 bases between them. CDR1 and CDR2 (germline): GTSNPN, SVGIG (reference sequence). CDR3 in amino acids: CAWSGGEYGYTF. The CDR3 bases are TGTGCCTGGAGTGGGGGGGAGTATGGCTACACCTTC.

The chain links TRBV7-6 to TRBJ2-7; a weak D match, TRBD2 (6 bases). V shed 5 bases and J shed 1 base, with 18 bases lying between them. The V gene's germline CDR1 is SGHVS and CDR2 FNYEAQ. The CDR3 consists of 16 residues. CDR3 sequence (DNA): TGTGCCAGCAGCCCCTCCCAGGAGGGCCGGTCCTACGAGCAGTACTTC. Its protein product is CASSPSQEGRSYEQYF.

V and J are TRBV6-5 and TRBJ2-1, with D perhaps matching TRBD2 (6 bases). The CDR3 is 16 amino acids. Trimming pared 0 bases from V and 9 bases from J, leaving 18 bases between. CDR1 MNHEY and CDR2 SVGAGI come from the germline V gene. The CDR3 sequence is CASSYSPFVEGGEQFF. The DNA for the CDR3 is TGTGCCAGCAGTTACTCCCCGTTTGTGGAGGGAGGTGAGCAGTTCTTC.